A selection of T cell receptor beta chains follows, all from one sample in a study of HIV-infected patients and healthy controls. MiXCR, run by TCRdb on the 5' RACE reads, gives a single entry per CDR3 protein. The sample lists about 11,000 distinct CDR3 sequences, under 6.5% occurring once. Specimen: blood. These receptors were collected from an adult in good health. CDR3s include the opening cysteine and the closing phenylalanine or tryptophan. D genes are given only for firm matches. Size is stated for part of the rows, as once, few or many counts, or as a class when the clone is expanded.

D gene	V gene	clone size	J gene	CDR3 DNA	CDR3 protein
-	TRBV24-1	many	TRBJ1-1	TGTGCCCTTCTACGGACAGCCGATGACACTGAAGCTTTCTTT	CALLRTADDTEAFF
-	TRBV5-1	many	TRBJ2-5	TGCGCCAGCAGCTTAGGACAGACGCGCCAAGAGACCCAGTACTTC	CASSLGQTRQETQYF
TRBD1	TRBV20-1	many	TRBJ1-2	TGCAGTGCTTATCCGTTACGGGACAGGGGGAACTATGGCTACACCTTC	CSAYPLRDRGNYGYTF
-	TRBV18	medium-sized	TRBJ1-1	TGTGCCAGCTCACCAAGGGCCGACACTGAAGCTTTCTTT	CASSPRADTEAFF
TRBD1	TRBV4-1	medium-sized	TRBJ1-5	TGCGCCAGCAGCCAAACACGACAGGGGAATCAGCCCCAGCATTTT	CASSQTRQGNQPQHF
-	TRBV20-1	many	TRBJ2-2	TGCAGTGCTAGAGTTCCGGGTAACACCGGGGAGCTGTTTTTT	CSARVPGNTGELFF
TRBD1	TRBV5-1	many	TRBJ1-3	TGCGCCAGCAGCCGGACAGGGGTCTTCTACTCTGGAAACACCATATATTTT	CASSRTGVFYSGNTIYF
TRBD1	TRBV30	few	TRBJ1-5	TGTGCCTGGAGCCGACAGGGAGGCCAGCCCCAGCATTTT	CAWSRQGGQPQHF
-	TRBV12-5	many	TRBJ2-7	TGTGCTAGTGGTTTGGTATTGGCACGGAGACCCTACGAGCAGTACTTC	CASGLVLARRPYEQYF
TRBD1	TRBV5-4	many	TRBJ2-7	TGTGCCAGCAGCTTGCCGGACAGGGCCCCCTCCTACGAGCAGTACTTC	CASSLPDRAPSYEQYF
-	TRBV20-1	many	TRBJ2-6	TGCAGTGCTAGAGAAGGGGCGCGAGGGGCCAACGTCCTGACTTTC	CSAREGARGANVLTF
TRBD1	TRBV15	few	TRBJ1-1	TGTGCCACCAGCAGAGAGGCCAGGGGGGGCACTGAAGCTTTCTTT	CATSREARGGTEAFF
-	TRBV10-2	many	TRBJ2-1	TGCGCCAGTTTAGCGGCCCAAAGGTACAATGAGCAGTTCTTC	CASLAAQRYNEQFF
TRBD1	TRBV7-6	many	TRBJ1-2	TGTGCCAGCAGCTTAGCGGAGGGGGCAGATGGCTACACCTTC	CASSLAEGADGYTF
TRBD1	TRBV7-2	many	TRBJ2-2	TGTGCCAGCAGCCGATTGTCACAGGGGGCGCAGACCGGGGAGCTGTTTTTT	CASSRLSQGAQTGELFF
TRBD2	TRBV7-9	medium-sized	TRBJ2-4	TGTGCCAGCAGCTTACCCCTAGCGGGGATGAACATTCAGTACTTC	CASSLPLAGMNIQYF
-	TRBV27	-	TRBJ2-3	TGTGCCAGCAGTTTTGCGGGTCCCGGCACAGATACGCAGTATTTT	CASSFAGPGTDTQYF
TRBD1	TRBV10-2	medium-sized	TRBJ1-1	TGCGCCAGCACGGGACAGGGCCATCGGAACACTGAAGCTTTCTTT	CASTGQGHRNTEAFF
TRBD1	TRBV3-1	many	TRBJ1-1	TGTGCCAGCAGACTTAGGACAGGAACAGGCGGTGAAGCTTTCTTT	CASRLRTGTGGEAFF
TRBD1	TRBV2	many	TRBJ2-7	TGTGCCAGCAGTGGAACAGGGGGGCATTCCTACGAGCAGTACTTC	CASSGTGGHSYEQYF
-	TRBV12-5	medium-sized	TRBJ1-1	TGTGCTAGTGGTTACCAGTGGAACACTGAAGCTTTCTTT	CASGYQWNTEAFF
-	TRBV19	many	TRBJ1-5	TGTGCCAGTAGGACGGACAGCATTAGGCAGCCCCAGCATTTT	CASRTDSIRQPQHF
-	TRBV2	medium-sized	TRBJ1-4	TGTGCCAGCAGTGAAGCCGAGGCGCTCCTTAATGAAAAACTGTTTTTT	CASSEAEALLNEKLFF
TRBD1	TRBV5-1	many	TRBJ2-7	TGCGCCAGCAGCTTGGGGACAGGGCGTGAATCCTACGAGCAGTACTTC	CASSLGTGRESYEQYF
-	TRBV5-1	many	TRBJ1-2	TGCGCCAGCAGCTTGTTCAGGGACTACGAAAACTATGGCTACACCTTC	CASSLFRDYENYGYTF
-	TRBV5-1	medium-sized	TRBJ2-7	TGCGCCAGCAGCTTGGTAGTCAGTCCCTACGAGCAGTACTTC	CASSLVVSPYEQYF
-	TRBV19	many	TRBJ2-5	TGTGCCAGTGGAATTGGGGCCCAGTACTTC	CASGIGAQYF